The clone carrying this T cell receptor (beta chain) turned up a few times. Graves' hyperthyroidism without ophthalmopathy progression within 18 months was termed stable. Clinical symptoms, serum thyroxine, TRAb, thyroid ultrasound and orbital computed tomography informed diagnoses. This entry belongs to a study of T cells in Graves' hyperthyroidism and ophthalmopathy. CDR1 is SGHAT, CDR2 FQNNGV, per germline. The CDR3 consists of 16 residues. Trimming cost V 0 bases and J 0 bases, with 9 bases left between them. Researchers amplified the TCR beta CDR3 regions from RNA transcripts. When the TCR CDR3 underwent first-round RT-PCR, the HTBI primer set was used. MiXCR, applied by TCRdb to the multiplex PCR reads, yields one record per CDR3 protein. This table has approximately 610,000 distinct CDR3 sequences, around 15% appearing once.

The sequenced sample was blood. The rearrangement joins TRBV11-2 to TRBJ1-3; D not resolved. This sequence originates from a woman between 18 and 29 years old with Graves' hyperthyroidism. The CDR3: CASSLDLAGSGNTIYF. The DNA of the CDR3 is TGTGCCAGCAGCTTAGATCTGGCAGGCTCTGGAAACACCATATATTTT. The whole variable domain, filled in from reference TRBV11-2 and TRBJ1-3, reads EAGVAQSPRYKIIEKRQSVAFWCNPISGHATLYWYQQILGQGPKLLIQFQNNGVVDDSQLPKDRFSAERLKGVDSTLKIQPAKLEDSAVYLCASSLDLAGSGNTIYFGEGSWLTVV.